The 3 T cell receptor beta chains reported below all come from one sample, sequenced in a study of cytomegalovirus exposure and HLA in healthy donors. PCR was performed using 60 Vbeta and 13 Jbeta primers. Here immunoSEQ multiplex PCR was the method, and the copy in TCRdb shows in-frame clones only, minus some. The repertoire holds 150,000 to 200,000 clones, with roughly 80% as singletons. Sequences were obtained from PBMCs. Receptors were obtained from a female donor in good health and CMV-seronegative.

The gene calls are TRBV9 and TRBJ1-1; maybe TRBD1 (6 bases). Trimming took off 3 bases at V and 3 bases at J, with 15 bases between the two ends. The V gene's germline CDR1 is SGDLS and CDR2 YYNGEE. This CDR3 is built from 15 residues. The CDR3, as DNA: TGTGCCAGCAGCGCAGGGGCACAGGGTGACACTGAAGCTTTCTTT. This gives the protein CASSAGAQGDTEAFF.

The rearrangement links TRBV7-9 to TRBJ2-3; no reliable D call. Trimming pared 2 bases from V and 0 bases from J, leaving 9 bases between. The germline gives CDR1 SEHNR, CDR2 FQNEAQ (reference sequence). The CDR3 is 15 amino acids. Written as DNA, the CDR3 is TGTGCCAGCAGCTTAACGGTCCCTAGCACAGATACGCAGTATTTT. Its translation is CASSLTVPSTDTQYF.

The chain recombines TRBV5-1 with TRBJ2-6, with 7 bases fitting TRBD2. CDR3 length equals 18 residues. The germline CDR1 and CDR2 sequences are SGHRS and YFSETQ. J was trimmed by 0 bases and V by 2 bases; bases with no gene match: 8. The CDR3, as DNA: TGCGCCAGCAGCTTTGGCGGGAGCATGTTCTCTGGGGCCAACGTCCTGACTTTC. Protein product: CASSFGGSMFSGANVLTF.